Given below is one TCR beta chain in context. Antigen unknown. Germline loops: CDR1 MNHEY, CDR2 SVGAGI. V was pared by 6 bases and J by 2 bases, with 8 bases between. The CDR3 extends over 12 amino acids. Measured with immunoSEQ multiplex PCR; TCRdb has only the in-frame clones, and not every one. The sample consists of fewer than 55,000 clones, 65% of them appearing once. This entry belongs to a study of a mutant IDH1 vaccine in newly diagnosed glioma. Study-wide results and caveats: In about 93% of patients, immune responses induced by the vaccine occurred.

Time point: week 47, end of study. In every dose of vaccine, 300 ug of mutant IDH1 20-mer peptide was given alongside topical imiquimod. The specimen comprised peripheral blood mononuclear cells (PBMCs), sampled from a glioma patient whose treatment included an IDH1 peptide vaccine. The chain uses TRBV6-5 and TRBJ2-7; D is possibly TRBD2 (5 bases). The source of this sequence is a man aged 40-55 years with glioma. Some clones in this sample may be carry-over from other donors' samples. The CDR3: CASRDSPYEQYF. For the CDR3, the DNA is TGTGCCAGCAGGGACTCGCCCTACGAGCAGTACTTC.